This TCR beta chain emerged from a study of T cell repertoires in cytomegalovirus infection. The overall study: The public TCR beta signatures pointed to both CMV infection and matching HLA type. Study conclusions and caveats: Within the response measured ex vivo, HLA-C-restricted CMV-specific TCR beta clonotypes were dominant.

Germline V gene data show CDR1 as SGHNT and CDR2 as YYREEE (reference sequence). The V gene end was trimmed by 4 bases and the J gene end by 0 bases; junction bases not matched to a gene: 7. CDR3 length equals 16 residues. In regard to this clonotype: Its antigen is not known.

MiXCR, run by TCRdb on the reads, gives a single entry per CDR3 protein. The profile shows roughly 920,000 distinct CDR3 sequences, around 32% of them singletons. Sequencing was performed on cultured CD8+ T cells from PBMCs, taken from culture after CMV antigen stimulation. The chain combines TRBV5-4 with TRBJ1-3, with 7 bases identical to TRBD1. The source is a human donor in good health (CMV status not recorded). Some clones in this sample may be carry-over from other donors' samples. CDR3 nucleotides: TGTGCCAGCAGCGGGACAGACACAACCTCTGGAAACACCATATATTTT. It encodes CASSGTDTTSGNTIYF.